Each of the 28 T cell receptor beta chains below was sequenced from the same sample in a study of CD8 T cells in ankylosing spondylitis. Points from the study as a whole: In ankylosing spondylitis blood, a motif of about 8 highly homologous TCR beta variants appeared characteristic.

What these receptors recognize is not known. MiXCR, applied by TCRdb to the 5' RACE reads, yields one record per CDR3 protein. The data show under 250,000 distinct CDR3 sequences, 6% to 8.5% seen once. Sequencing was performed on blood, either unsorted or a sorted T cell fraction (not recorded which). Source of these receptors: a male donor with ankylosing spondylitis.

In this sample, this clonotype turned up many times. The chain carries TRBV13 and TRBJ2-5, with 9 bases identical to TRBD2. The CDR3 consists of 17 residues. V dropped 2 bases and J dropped 1; count of bases not matched to a gene: 8. Germline loops: CDR1 PRHDT, CDR2 FYEKMQ (reference sequence). The CDR3 DNA is TGTGCCAGCAGCTTACGAGCGGGAGGACGGGGCCAAGAGACCCAGTACTTC. It yields the protein CASSLRAGGRGQETQYF.

This clonotype occurred many times. The chain recombines TRBV20-1 with TRBJ1-1; possible D gene TRBD1, 5 bases. Germline CDR1 is DFQATT and CDR2 is SNEGSKA (reference sequence). The CDR3 totals 13 residues. The ends were cut back, 2 bases at V and 5 bases at J, with 12 bases in the middle. The CDR3 region is CSARFRGGTEAFF. The CDR3 nucleotides read TGCAGTGCTAGATTCCGGGGGGGGACTGAAGCTTTCTTT.

This clonotype was detected ten times or more. The chain links TRBV4-2 to TRBJ1-1; 8 bases map to TRBD1. Trimming at V came to 3 bases and at J to 7 bases, leaving 4 bases not matched to a gene. The CDR3 is 13 amino acids. CDR1 is LGHNA, CDR2 YNFKEQ, per germline. CDR3 coding DNA: TGTGCCAGCAGCCAGTCCACAGGGGGTGAAGCTTTCTTT. This sequence encodes CASSQSTGGEAFF.

Ten or more counts support this clonotype. The CDR3 is CASSYSILQVLTMGYTF. Here the CDR3 DNA reads TGTGCCAGCAGTTACTCGATTCTTCAGGTTCTAACTATGGGCTACACCTTC. V gene TRBV6-5 combines with J gene TRBJ1-2; D gene ambiguous. Germline V lookup: CDR1 MNHEY, CDR2 SVGAGI. The CDR3 is 17 amino acids. Trimming took 0 bases from V and 8 from J, leaving 22 bases between them.

This clonotype was counted ten times or more. This rearrangement joins TRBV6-5 to TRBJ2-7; 9 nucleotides agree with TRBD1. CDR1 and CDR2 from the germline V gene are MNHEY and SVGAGI. J lost 3 bases, V lost 4 bases, and 4 bases had no gene match. The CDR3 extends over 14 amino acids. In DNA form, the CDR3 reads TGTGCCAGCAGTTTCCGGGACAGGGTCTACGAGCAGTACTTC. Encoded protein: CASSFRDRVYEQYF.

This clonotype was seen repeatedly, ten times or more. This rearrangement joins TRBV20-1 to TRBJ1-6; D is ambiguous. The length of the CDR3 is 16 residues. Germline V gene lookup returns CDR1 DFQATT and CDR2 SNEGSKA (reference sequence). V lost 0 bases and J 8 bases, leaving 17 bases between the germline ends. CDR3 amino acids: CSARDQDVGTYSPLHF. As DNA, the CDR3 is TGCAGTGCTAGAGATCAGGATGTGGGCACTTATTCACCCCTCCACTTT.

This clonotype came up many times. The rearrangement joins TRBV7-9 to TRBJ2-1; D is ambiguous. Germline-derived CDR1 and CDR2 are SEHNR and FQNEAQ (reference sequence). There are 12 residues in the CDR3. The V end was cut by 5 bases, the J end by 10 bases, with 12 bases between. CDR3 protein: CASSPSVGEQFF. For the CDR3, the DNA is TGTGCCAGCAGCCCCTCGGTGGGCGAGCAGTTCTTC. The whole variable domain, remainder taken from reference TRBV7-9 and TRBJ2-1, is DTGVSQNPRHKITKRGQNVTFRCDPISEHNRLYWYRQTLGQGPEFLTYFQNEAQLEKSRLLSDRFSAERPKGSFSTLEIQRTEQGDSAMYLCASSPSVGEQFFGPGTRLTVL.

In its sample, this clonotype was seen many times. The rearrangement joins TRBV4-3 to TRBJ1-1, with TRBD1 as a possible D gene (5 bases). V was pared by 0 bases and J by 5 bases, with 13 bases between. Germline V gene sequence: CDR1 LGHNA, CDR2 YSLEER. This CDR3 has 15 amino acids. The CDR3 coding sequence is TGCGCCAGCAGCCAAGATTGGCGAGAGGGGACTGAAGCTTTCTTT. This sequence encodes CASSQDWREGTEAFF.

This clonotype turned up a few times. The genes are TRBV27 and TRBJ1-2, with D hard to call. The CDR3 totals 16 residues. CDR1 and CDR2 (germline): MNHEY, SMNVEV (reference sequence). V lost 6 bases to trimming and J lost 3 bases, with 20 bases between them. The CDR3 bases are TGTGCCAGCAGCCAATTTCCCCGGGAAAAGGACTATGGCTACACCTTC. It specifies CASSQFPREKDYGYTF.

This clonotype was recorded many times. The rearrangement links TRBV7-2 to TRBJ2-7; possibly TRBD1 for D (6 bases). V was cut by 0 bases and J by 3 bases, with 18 bases left in between. Per germline, CDR1 SGHTA and CDR2 FQGNSA. The CDR3 is 17 residues long. The CDR3 loop reads CASSLAPRARGDYEQYF. CDR3 DNA: TGTGCCAGCAGCTTAGCTCCTCGGGCCAGGGGTGACTACGAGCAGTACTTC.

Ten or more counts support this clonotype. This chain links TRBV6-2 or TRBV6-3 with TRBJ1-5; no clear D. Germline V gives CDR1 MNHEY, CDR2 SVGEGT. V dropped 4 bases and J dropped 5 bases, with 12 bases sitting between them. This CDR3 region has 14 residues. The CDR3 DNA reads TGTGCCAGCAGTTCGACACCACGATATCAGCCCCAGCATTTT. Protein sequence: CASSSTPRYQPQHF.

This clonotype was counted many times. The chain carries TRBV28 and TRBJ1-1; a weak D match, TRBD1 (5 bases). The length of the CDR3 is 15 residues. V lost 2 bases to trimming and J lost 1 base, with 11 bases between them. Per germline, CDR1 MDHEN and CDR2 SYDVKM. The CDR3 sequence: CASSLRGGWNTEAFF. In DNA, the CDR3 is TGTGCCAGCAGTTTAAGGGGAGGGTGGAACACTGAAGCTTTCTTT.

This clonotype was seen many times. This chain uses TRBV11-2 with TRBJ2-1, with D perhaps TRBD1 (5 bases). Trimming stripped 5 bases from V and 1 base from J, with 15 bases between. The CDR3 spans 16 residues. Germline V gives CDR1 SGHAT, CDR2 FQNNGV. CDR3 protein: CASSQGQLVSYNEQFF. The CDR3 nucleotides are TGTGCCAGCAGCCAGGGCCAGCTGGTTTCCTACAATGAGCAGTTCTTC.

J is TRBJ2-3 and V is TRBV19; 11 nucleotides line up with TRBD1. The CDR3 contains 16 residues. CDR1 LNHDA and CDR2 SQIVND come from the germline V gene (reference sequence). Unmatched junction bases numbered 3, after V lost 3 bases and J lost 1 base. As DNA, the CDR3 is TGTGCCAGTAGTATTAGGACAGGGGGCGGCACAGATACGCAGTATTTT. Amino acid sequence: CASSIRTGGGTDTQYF.

This clonotype has a count of ten or more. The CDR3 coding sequence is TGTGCCAGCAGCTTAGCGCCGGGCTGGGCTGAAGCTTTCTTT. Its translation is CASSLAPGWAEAFF. This chain links TRBV7-9 with TRBJ1-1; D not certain. Per germline, CDR1 SEHNR and CDR2 FQNEAQ (reference sequence). V gave up 0 bases and J gave up 6 bases, with 11 bases separating them. The CDR3 totals 14 residues. The full variable domain, in which reference TRBV7-9 and TRBJ1-1 provide the parts outside the CDR3, is DTGVSQNPRHKITKRGQNVTFRCDPISEHNRLYWYRQTLGQGPEFLTYFQNEAQLEKSRLLSDRFSAERPKGSFSTLEIQRTEQGDSAMYLCASSLAPGWAEAFFGQGTRLTVV.

This chain joins TRBV12-3 or TRBV12-4 and TRBJ1-4, with D possibly matching TRBD1 (6 bases). There are 17 residues in the CDR3. V lost 6 bases and J lost 4, with 21 bases in between. For the CDR3, the DNA is TGTGCCAGCAGCCTGGGACACCTTCTGGGGGTTAATGAAAAACTGTTTTTT. Translated, it gives CASSLGHLLGVNEKLFF.

The V call is TRBV18, the J call TRBJ2-7; tentatively, D is TRBD1 or TRBD2 (6 bases each). Per the germline V gene, CDR1 is KGHSH and CDR2 is LQKENI. This CDR3 has 16 amino acids. Trimming removed 2 bases at V and 3 bases at J, with 17 bases between. The CDR3: CASSPGYGGRGYEQYF. In DNA, the CDR3 is TGTGCCAGCTCACCAGGTTACGGGGGCCGGGGCTACGAGCAGTACTTC.

This clonotype occurred many times. The J gene is TRBJ1-1, the V gene TRBV20-1, with 7 bases matching TRBD1. V lost 6 bases, J lost 3 bases, and 16 bases stayed unmatched. Per germline, CDR1 DFQATT and CDR2 SNEGSKA (reference sequence). The CDR3 has 16 amino acids. The CDR3 bases are TGCAGTGCAAGCCTGAAACCGACAGGGTGGGACACTGAAGCTTTCTTT. This translates into CSASLKPTGWDTEAFF.

This clonotype was detected ten times or more. The rearrangement joins TRBV7-9 to TRBJ1-1; D gene uncertain. The CDR3 spans 13 residues. The germline V gene has CDR1 SEHNR and CDR2 FQNEAQ (reference sequence). V gave up 5 bases and J gave up 1 base, with 8 bases separating them. DNA for the CDR3: TGTGCCAGCAGCACCGACCCGAACACTGAAGCTTTCTTT. Residues: CASSTDPNTEAFF.

This clonotype was recorded a few times. This chain joins TRBV28 and TRBJ2-2, with D hard to call. With 3 bases removed from V and 1 base from J, the gap between germline ends came to 9 bases. The germline CDR1 and CDR2 sequences are MDHEN and SYDVKM. There are 15 residues in the CDR3. The CDR3 nucleotides read TGTGCCAGCAGTTTTAGAAGGCGGAACACCGGGGAGCTGTTTTTT. It specifies CASSFRRRNTGELFF.

At least ten counts were recorded for this clonotype. The chain joins TRBV24-1 to TRBJ2-3, with 10 bases matching TRBD2. CDR1 KGHDR and CDR2 SFDVKD come from the germline V gene. Trimming removed 2 bases from V and 5 bases from J; junction bases left unmatched: 9. The CDR3 length is 17 residues. The CDR3 nucleotides are TGTGCCACCAGTGATTGGGAAGCGGGAGGGCCGGAAGATACGCAGTATTTT. It encodes CATSDWEAGGPEDTQYF.

The chain has TRBV6-5 and TRBJ1-2; D is perhaps TRBD1 (5 bases). The CDR3 length is 15 residues. V lost 0 bases, J lost 5 bases, and 13 bases lay in between. Per germline, CDR1 MNHEY and CDR2 SVGAGI. The CDR3, as DNA: TGTGCCAGCAGTTACTCGGCCAGGGCCCGTTATGGCTACACCTTC. It translates to CASSYSARARYGYTF.

The rearrangement links TRBV5-8 to TRBJ2-7, with D unresolved. V was shortened by 5 bases and J by 6 bases, with 24 bases between the two germline ends. The CDR3 covers 16 residues. Per the germline V gene, CDR1 is SGHTS and CDR2 is YDEGEE. CDR3 sequence reads: CASSHAPLGAPGEQYF. The CDR3 DNA sequence: TGTGCCAGCAGTCACGCCCCGCTGGGCGCGCCAGGCGAGCAGTACTTC.

In this sample, this clonotype turned up many times. The gene calls are TRBV7-6 and TRBJ2-2; D unresolved. There are 12 residues in the CDR3. V was cut by 5 bases and J by 11 bases, with 12 bases left in between. Looked up from germline, CDR1 is SGHVS and CDR2 is FNYEAQ. CDR3 nucleotide sequence: TGTGCCAGCAGCCTAAACAAGGGAGAGCTGTTTTTT. This encodes CASSLNKGELFF.

The table lists this clonotype with many counts. The chain has TRBV10-3 and TRBJ2-7, with TRBD1 matching over 8 bases. Trimming cost V 6 bases and J 2 bases; bases outside gene matches: 3. The CDR3 has 13 amino acids. CDR1 is ENHRY and CDR2 is SYGVKD in the germline V gene. The CDR3 sequence is CAISGQGPYEQYF. CDR3 sequence (DNA): TGTGCCATCAGCGGACAGGGCCCCTACGAGCAGTACTTC.

This clonotype came up a few times. The chain employs TRBV6-1 and TRBJ2-7, with D uncertain. V was trimmed by 5 bases and J by 6 bases, leaving 20 bases between them. CDR3 size: 15 residues. The germline gives CDR1 MNHNS, CDR2 SASEGT. The DNA of the CDR3 is TGTGCCAGCAGTCTGAACCCCCGAAACACGGGCGAGCAGTACTTC. It codes for CASSLNPRNTGEQYF.

At least ten counts were recorded for this clonotype. This chain's CDR3 is CASSPQGPWQFF. CDR3 nucleotides: TGTGCCAGCAGCCCACAGGGGCCCTGGCAGTTCTTC. V usage is TRBV7-9 and J usage is TRBJ2-1; 7 bases are a match to TRBD1. The V segment lost 5 bases and the J segment 12 bases; nucleotides outside the gene matches: 7. CDR1 is SEHNR, CDR2 FQNEAQ, per germline (reference sequence). The CDR3 sequence is 12 residues long.

A few counts support this clonotype. The V gene is TRBV14, the J gene TRBJ2-7; D is possibly TRBD1 (5 bases). This CDR3 spans 12 amino acids. Germline V gene data show CDR1 as SGHDN and CDR2 as FVKESK. With 5 bases removed from V and 2 bases from J, the gap between germline ends came to 7 bases. CDR3 region: CASSTRAYEQYF. The CDR3 DNA follows: TGTGCCAGCAGCACCAGGGCCTACGAGCAGTACTTC. The full variable domain, rest sourced from reference TRBV14 and TRBJ2-7, is EAGVTQFPSHSVIEKGQTVTLRCDPISGHDNLYWYRRVMGKEIKFLLHFVKESKQDESGMPNNRFLAERTGGTYSTLKVQPAELEDSGVYFCASSTRAYEQYFGPGTRLTVT.